The 3 T cell receptor beta chains below were found in one sample sequenced in a study of cytotoxic CD8 clonotypes in ibrutinib-treated CLL. Repertoires were generated with immunoSEQ multiplex PCR, while TCRdb's copy carries only in-frame clones and drops some. In the table there are about 74,000 clones, about 84% of which are singletons. The sample was PBMCs, taken at disease progression, from a patient treated with ibrutinib. Source of these receptors: a human donor with chronic lymphocytic leukemia.

V gene TRBV2 combines with J gene TRBJ2-5; tentatively, D is TRBD1 (6 bases). V shed 4 bases and J shed 0 bases, with 12 bases lying between them. This CDR3 has 15 amino acids. The germline V gene has CDR1 SNHLY and CDR2 FYNNEI. CDR3 sequence (DNA): TGTGCCAGCAGTGCGGGGACATTGAACCAAGAGACCCAGTACTTC. Protein product: CASSAGTLNQETQYF. Drawing the rest from reference TRBV2 and TRBJ2-5, the complete variable domain is EPEVTQTPSHQVTQMGQEVILRCVPISNHLYFYWYRQILGQKVEFLVSFYNNEISEKSEIFDDQFSVERPDGSNFTLKIRSTKLEDSAMYFCASSAGTLNQETQYFGPGTRLLVL.

This clone turned up a few times. V is TRBV29-1 and J is TRBJ1-1; D gene unclear. Germline V gene data show CDR1 as SQVTM and CDR2 as ANQGSEA. The CDR3 contains 12 residues. Between the trimmed V and J ends, which lost 3 bases and 1 base, there was a span of 6 bases. Here the CDR3 DNA reads TGCAGCGTTGACAGGTCGAACACTGAAGCTTTCTTT. This encodes CSVDRSNTEAFF. Full variable domain (outside the CDR3, taken from reference TRBV29-1 and TRBJ1-1): SAVISQKPSRDICQRGTSLTIQCQVDSQVTMMFWYRQQPGQSLTLIATANQGSEATYESGFVIDKFPISRPNLTFSTLTVSNMSPEDSSIYLCSVDRSNTEAFFGQGTRLTVV.

The V call is TRBV28, the J call TRBJ1-2; D is ambiguous. The CDR3 has 15 residues. Germline values: CDR1 MDHEN, CDR2 SYDVKM. V was cut by 7 bases and J by 4 bases, with 19 bases left in between. CDR3 residues: CASTPGRGKGYGYTF. CDR3 DNA: TGTGCCAGCACACCCGGGAGAGGGAAAGGCTATGGCTACACCTTC.